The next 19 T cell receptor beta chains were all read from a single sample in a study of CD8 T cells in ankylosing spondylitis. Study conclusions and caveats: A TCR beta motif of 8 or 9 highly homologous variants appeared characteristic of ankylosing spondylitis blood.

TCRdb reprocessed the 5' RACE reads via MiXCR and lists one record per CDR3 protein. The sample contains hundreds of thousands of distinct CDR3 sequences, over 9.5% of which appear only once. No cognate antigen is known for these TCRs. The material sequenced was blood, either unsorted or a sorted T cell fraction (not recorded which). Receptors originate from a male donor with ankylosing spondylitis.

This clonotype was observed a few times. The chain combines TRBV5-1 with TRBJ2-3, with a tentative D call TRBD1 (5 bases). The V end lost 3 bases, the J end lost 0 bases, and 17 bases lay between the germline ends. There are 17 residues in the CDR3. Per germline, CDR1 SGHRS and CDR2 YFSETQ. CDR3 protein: CASSSAPQVPSTDTQYF. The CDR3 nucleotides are TGCGCCAGCAGCTCTGCCCCACAGGTCCCTAGCACAGATACGCAGTATTTT.

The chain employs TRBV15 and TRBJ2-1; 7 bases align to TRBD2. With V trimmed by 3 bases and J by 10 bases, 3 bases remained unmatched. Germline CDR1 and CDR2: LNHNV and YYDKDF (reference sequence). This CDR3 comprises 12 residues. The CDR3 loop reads CATSRRGLEQFF. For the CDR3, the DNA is TGTGCCACCAGCAGGCGGGGGTTGGAGCAGTTCTTC.

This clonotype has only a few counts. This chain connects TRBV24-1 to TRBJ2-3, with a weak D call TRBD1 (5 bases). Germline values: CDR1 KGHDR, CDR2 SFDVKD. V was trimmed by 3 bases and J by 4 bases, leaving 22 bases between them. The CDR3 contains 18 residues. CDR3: CATSDPQDNFVQADTQYF. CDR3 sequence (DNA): TGTGCCACCAGTGATCCCCAGGACAATTTTGTCCAGGCAGATACGCAGTATTTT.

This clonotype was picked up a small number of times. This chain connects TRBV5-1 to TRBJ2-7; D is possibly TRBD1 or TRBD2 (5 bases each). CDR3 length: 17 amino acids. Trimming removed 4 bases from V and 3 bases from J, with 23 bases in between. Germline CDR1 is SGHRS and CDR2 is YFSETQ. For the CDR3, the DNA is TGCGCCAGCAGCCCCCGGGGTGGGACCCAGGGCCTCTACGAGCAGTACTTC. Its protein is CASSPRGGTQGLYEQYF.

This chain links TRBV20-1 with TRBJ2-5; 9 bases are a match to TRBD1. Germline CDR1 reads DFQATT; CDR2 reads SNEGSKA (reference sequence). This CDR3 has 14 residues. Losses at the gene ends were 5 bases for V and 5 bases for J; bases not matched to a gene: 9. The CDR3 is CSASGTGSRETQYF. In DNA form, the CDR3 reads TGCAGTGCTTCCGGGACAGGGTCGCGGGAGACCCAGTACTTC.

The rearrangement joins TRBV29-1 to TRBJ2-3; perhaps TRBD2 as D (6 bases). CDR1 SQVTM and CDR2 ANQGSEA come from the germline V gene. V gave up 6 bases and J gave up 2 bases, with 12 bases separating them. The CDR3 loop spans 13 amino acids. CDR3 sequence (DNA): TGCAGCGTCCAAGGACTACTCACAGATACGCAGTATTTT. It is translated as CSVQGLLTDTQYF.

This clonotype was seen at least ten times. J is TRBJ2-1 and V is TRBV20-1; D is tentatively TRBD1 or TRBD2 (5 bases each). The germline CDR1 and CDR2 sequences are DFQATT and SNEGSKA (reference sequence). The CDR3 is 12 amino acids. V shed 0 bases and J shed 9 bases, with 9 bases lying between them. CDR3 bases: TGCAGTGCTAGAGATGACGGGGCTGAGCAGTTCTTC. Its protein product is CSARDDGAEQFF.

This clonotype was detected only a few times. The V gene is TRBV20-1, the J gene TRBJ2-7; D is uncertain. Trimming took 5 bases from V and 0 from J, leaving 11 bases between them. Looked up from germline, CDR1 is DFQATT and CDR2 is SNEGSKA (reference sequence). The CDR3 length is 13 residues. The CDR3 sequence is CSAWQPSSYEQYF. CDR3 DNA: TGCAGTGCTTGGCAGCCGAGCTCCTACGAGCAGTACTTC.

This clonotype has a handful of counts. The CDR3 DNA reads as TGCGCCAGCAGCCAAGACGAACGGGACTCCTACAATGAGCAGTTCTTC. Protein product: CASSQDERDSYNEQFF. The rearrangement uses TRBV4-3 and TRBJ2-1; D perhaps matches TRBD2 (5 bases). The CDR3 extends over 16 amino acids. Deletions cut 0 bases from V and 0 bases from J, with 9 bases between. Germline CDR1 LGHNA, CDR2 YSLEER.

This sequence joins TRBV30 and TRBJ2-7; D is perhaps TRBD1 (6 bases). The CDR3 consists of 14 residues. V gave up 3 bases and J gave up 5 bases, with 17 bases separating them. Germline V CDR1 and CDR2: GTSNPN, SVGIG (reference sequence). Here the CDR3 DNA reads TGTGCCTGGAGGGGAGTGGGGGCGCGGAACGAGCAGTACTTC. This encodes CAWRGVGARNEQYF.

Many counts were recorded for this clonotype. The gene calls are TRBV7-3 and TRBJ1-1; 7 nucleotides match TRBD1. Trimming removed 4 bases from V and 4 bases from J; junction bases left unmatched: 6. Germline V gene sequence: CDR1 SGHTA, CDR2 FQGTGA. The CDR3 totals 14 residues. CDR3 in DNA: TGTGCCAGCAGCTCAGGGGGGAGGAGCACTGAAGCTTTCTTT. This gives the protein CASSSGGRSTEAFF.

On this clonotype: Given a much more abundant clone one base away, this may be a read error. The CDR3 spells CCARGYFEAGFTDTQYF. The CDR3 bases are TGCTGTGCTAGAGGGTACTTTGAAGCGGGGTTCACAGATACGCAGTATTTT. The chain recombines TRBV20-1 with TRBJ2-3; 7 nucleotides match TRBD2. This CDR3 has 17 residues. The germline V gene encodes CDR1 DFQATT and CDR2 SNEGSKA (reference sequence).

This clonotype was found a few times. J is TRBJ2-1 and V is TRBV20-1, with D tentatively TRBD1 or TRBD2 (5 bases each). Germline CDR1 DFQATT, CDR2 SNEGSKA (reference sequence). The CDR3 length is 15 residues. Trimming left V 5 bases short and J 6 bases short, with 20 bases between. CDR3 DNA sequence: TGCAGTGCTTATAACCCGGGACGGGGAGCCAATGAGCAGTTCTTC. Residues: CSAYNPGRGANEQFF.

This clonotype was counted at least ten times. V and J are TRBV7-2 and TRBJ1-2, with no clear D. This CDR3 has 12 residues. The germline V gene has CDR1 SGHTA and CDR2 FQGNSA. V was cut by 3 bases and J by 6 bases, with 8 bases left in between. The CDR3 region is CASSFMGNGYTF. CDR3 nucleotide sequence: TGTGCCAGCAGCTTCATGGGGAATGGCTACACCTTC.

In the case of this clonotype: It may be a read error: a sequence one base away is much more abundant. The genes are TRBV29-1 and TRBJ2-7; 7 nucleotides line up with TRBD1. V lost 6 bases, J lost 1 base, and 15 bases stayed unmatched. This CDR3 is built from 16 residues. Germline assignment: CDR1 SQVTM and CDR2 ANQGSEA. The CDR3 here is CSVTDRQGGISYEQYF. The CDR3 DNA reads TGCAGCGTCACAGACCGACAGGGTGGAATATCCTACGAGCAGTACTTC.

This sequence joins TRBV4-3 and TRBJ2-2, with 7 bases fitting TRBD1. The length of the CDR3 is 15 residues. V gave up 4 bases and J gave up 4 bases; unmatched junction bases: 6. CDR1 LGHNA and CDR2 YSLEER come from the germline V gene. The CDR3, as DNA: TGCGCCAGCAGCCGAGGGGGCTCTGGCACCGGGGAGCTGTTTTTT. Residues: CASSRGGSGTGELFF.

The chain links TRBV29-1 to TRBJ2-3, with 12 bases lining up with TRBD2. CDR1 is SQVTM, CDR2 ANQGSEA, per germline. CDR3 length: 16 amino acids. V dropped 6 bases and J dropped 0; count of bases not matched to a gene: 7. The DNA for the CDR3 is TGCAGCGTCGAGACTAGCGGGGGTGCTAGCACAGATACGCAGTATTTT. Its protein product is CSVETSGGASTDTQYF.

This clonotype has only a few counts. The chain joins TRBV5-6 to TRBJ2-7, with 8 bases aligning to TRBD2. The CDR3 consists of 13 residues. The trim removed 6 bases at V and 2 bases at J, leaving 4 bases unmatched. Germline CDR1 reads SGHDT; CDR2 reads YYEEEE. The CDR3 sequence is CASTGGRAYEQYF. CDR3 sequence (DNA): TGTGCCAGCACGGGGGGGAGGGCCTACGAGCAGTACTTC.

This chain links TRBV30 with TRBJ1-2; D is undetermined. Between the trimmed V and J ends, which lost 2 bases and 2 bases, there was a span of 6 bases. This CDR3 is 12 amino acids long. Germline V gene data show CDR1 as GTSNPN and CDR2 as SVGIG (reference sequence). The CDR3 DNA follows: TGTGCCTGGAGTACTGGGAACTATGGCTACACCTTC. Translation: CAWSTGNYGYTF.